Listed below are T cell receptor beta chains from one sample, sequenced in a study of blood T cell repertoires in COVID-19. Clones were read by immunoSEQ multiplex PCR, and TCRdb kept only the in-frame ones, dropping some. The repertoire holds about 230,000 clones, with 80% to 90% as singletons. Source material: PBMCs or T cells enriched from blood (not recorded which). Receptors originate from a woman aged 45-65 years in a cohort exposed to, infected with or recovered from COVID-19 (not recorded which). Both conserved end residues are part of each CDR3. The order of the fields is J gene, V gene, CDR3 protein.

j_call: TRBJ1-2; v_call: TRBV14; cdr3_aa: CASSPWTGVDYGYTF
j_call: TRBJ2-5; v_call: TRBV2; cdr3_aa: CASSEEGAATQYF
j_call: TRBJ1-2; v_call: TRBV12-3/TRBV12-4; cdr3_aa: CASSLGAGGYTF
j_call: TRBJ2-1; v_call: TRBV5-1; cdr3_aa: CASCRGGALDEQFF
j_call: TRBJ2-7; v_call: TRBV11-2; cdr3_aa: CASRMGLAGTPPYEQYF
j_call: TRBJ2-2; v_call: TRBV7-2; cdr3_aa: CASSSEGLHTGELFF
j_call: TRBJ1-4; v_call: TRBV3-1/TRBV3-2; cdr3_aa: CASSQVIGGEKLFF
j_call: TRBJ2-7; v_call: TRBV6-1; cdr3_aa: CASSTTRGSEGEQYF
j_call: TRBJ1-6; v_call: TRBV6-5; cdr3_aa: CASRTGSYNSPLHF
j_call: TRBJ2-3; v_call: TRBV19; cdr3_aa: CASSIRPDRGTPTTQYF
j_call: TRBJ1-4; v_call: TRBV7-2; cdr3_aa: CASGPRGTATPQWGEKLFF
j_call: TRBJ2-5; v_call: TRBV19; cdr3_aa: CASSISYGTGKETQYF
j_call: TRBJ2-7; v_call: TRBV6-5; cdr3_aa: CASSYQASAGYEQYF
j_call: TRBJ2-5; v_call: TRBV7-3; cdr3_aa: CASSLAAEGTQYF
j_call: TRBJ2-5; v_call: TRBV6-5; cdr3_aa: CASRLLAAETQYF
j_call: TRBJ1-2; v_call: TRBV12-5; cdr3_aa: CASGLGGRSANYGYTF
j_call: TRBJ2-1; v_call: TRBV11-1; cdr3_aa: CASSHDRVNNEQFF
j_call: TRBJ2-7; v_call: TRBV12-3/TRBV12-4; cdr3_aa: CASRGTGLIEQYF
j_call: TRBJ2-5; v_call: TRBV5-6; cdr3_aa: CASSLYETQYF
j_call: TRBJ1-2; v_call: TRBV4-2; cdr3_aa: CASSQALQGYGYTF
j_call: TRBJ2-4; v_call: TRBV6-5; cdr3_aa: CASSFRDRGAQYF
j_call: TRBJ2-7; v_call: TRBV24-1; cdr3_aa: CATSEDSLKGQYF
j_call: TRBJ1-3; v_call: TRBV7-3; cdr3_aa: CASSNRPRGSSGNTIYF
j_call: TRBJ2-6; v_call: TRBV5-1; cdr3_aa: CASSRTGSPSGANVLTF
j_call: TRBJ2-7; v_call: TRBV18; cdr3_aa: CASSPGTRAGEQYF
j_call: TRBJ2-1; v_call: TRBV25-1; cdr3_aa: CASSDPRLARDEQFF
j_call: TRBJ1-1; v_call: TRBV19; cdr3_aa: CASRPGGDRVSEAFF
j_call: TRBJ2-7; v_call: TRBV13; cdr3_aa: CASSGRDSHYEQYF
j_call: TRBJ1-3; v_call: TRBV10-3; cdr3_aa: CAIRRAGPGVTGNTIYF